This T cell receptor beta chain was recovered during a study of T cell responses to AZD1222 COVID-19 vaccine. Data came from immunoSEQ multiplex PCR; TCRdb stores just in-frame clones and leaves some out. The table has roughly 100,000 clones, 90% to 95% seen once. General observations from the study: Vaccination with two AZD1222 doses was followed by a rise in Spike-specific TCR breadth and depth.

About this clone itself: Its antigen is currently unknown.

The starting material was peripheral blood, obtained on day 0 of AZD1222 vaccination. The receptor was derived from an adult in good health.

Here the CDR3 reads CASSQGVYEQYF. CDR3 DNA sequence: TGTGCCAGCAGTCAAGGGGTCTACGAGCAGTACTTC. V is TRBV6-6 and J is TRBJ2-7; tentative D call: TRBD1 (5 bases). With 5 bases removed from V and 3 bases from J, the gap between germline ends came to 8 bases. The germline CDR1 and CDR2 sequences are MNHNY and SVGAGI (reference sequence). This CDR3 contains 12 residues.